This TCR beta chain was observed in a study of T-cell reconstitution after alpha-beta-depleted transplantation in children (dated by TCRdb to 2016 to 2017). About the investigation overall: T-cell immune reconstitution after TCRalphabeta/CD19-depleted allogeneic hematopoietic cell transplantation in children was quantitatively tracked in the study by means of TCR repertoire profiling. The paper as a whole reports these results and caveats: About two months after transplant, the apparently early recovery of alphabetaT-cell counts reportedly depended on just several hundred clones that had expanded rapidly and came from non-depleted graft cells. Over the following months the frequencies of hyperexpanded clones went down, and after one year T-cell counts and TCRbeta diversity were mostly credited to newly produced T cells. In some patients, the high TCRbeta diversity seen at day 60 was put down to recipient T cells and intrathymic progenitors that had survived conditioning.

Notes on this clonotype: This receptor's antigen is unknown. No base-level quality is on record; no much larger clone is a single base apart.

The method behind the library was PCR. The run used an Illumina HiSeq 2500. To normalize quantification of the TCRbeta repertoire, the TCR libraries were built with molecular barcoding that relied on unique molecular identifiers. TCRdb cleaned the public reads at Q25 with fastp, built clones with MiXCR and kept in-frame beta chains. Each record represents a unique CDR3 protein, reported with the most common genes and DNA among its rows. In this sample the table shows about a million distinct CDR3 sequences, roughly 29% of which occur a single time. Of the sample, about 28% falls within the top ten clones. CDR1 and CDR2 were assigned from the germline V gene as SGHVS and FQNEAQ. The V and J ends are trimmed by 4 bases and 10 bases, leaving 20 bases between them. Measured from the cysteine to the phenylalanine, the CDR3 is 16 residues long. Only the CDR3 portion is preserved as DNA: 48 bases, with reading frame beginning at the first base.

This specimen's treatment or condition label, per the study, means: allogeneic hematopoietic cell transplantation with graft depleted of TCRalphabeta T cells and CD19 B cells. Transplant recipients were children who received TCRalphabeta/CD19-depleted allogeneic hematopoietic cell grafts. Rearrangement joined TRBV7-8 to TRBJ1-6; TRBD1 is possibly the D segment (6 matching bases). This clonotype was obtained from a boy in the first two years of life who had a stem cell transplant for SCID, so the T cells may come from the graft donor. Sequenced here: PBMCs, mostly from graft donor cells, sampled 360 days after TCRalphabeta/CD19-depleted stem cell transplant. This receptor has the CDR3 CASSWQTGRTGSPLHF. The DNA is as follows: TGTGCCAGCAGCTGGCAGACAGGACGAACCGGCTCACCCCTCCACTTT.